The clone carrying this T cell receptor (beta chain) is labeled medium-sized. What it binds is not known. Every TCR cDNA molecule bore its own unique molecular identifier. One entry per CDR3 protein, called by TCRdb with MiXCR from the 5' RACE reads. This table has approximately 12,000 distinct CDR3 sequences, approximately 5.5% appearing once. This sample is drawn from a study of spatial heterogeneity in lung cancer. The overall study: Counts of TCR transcripts in tumor regions tracked strongly with a T cell module score that came from matched bulk RNA-seq. Study findings and constraints: The number of expanded tumor alpha and beta chains correlated with mutation number.

V lost 6 bases and J 7 bases, leaving 19 bases between the germline ends. Germline CDR1 and CDR2: DFQATT and SNEGSKA (reference sequence). The CDR3 has 14 amino acids. Time point noted: sample taken at primary tumor resection. A total of roughly 72 untreated early-stage non-small cell lung cancer patients served as donors. Tumor, nontumor lung or frozen PBMC supplied whole RNA that was sequenced unsorted. The TCR sequence derives from a male donor with early-stage non-small cell lung cancer. The chain employs TRBV20-1 and TRBJ2-1; TRBD1 might be the D (5 bases). The material sequenced was lung tumor tissue, taken at surgery. CDR3 DNA: TGCAGTGCGCTTTCATGGGCCAGGGCGAATGAGCAGTTCTTC. This sequence encodes CSALSWARANEQFF.